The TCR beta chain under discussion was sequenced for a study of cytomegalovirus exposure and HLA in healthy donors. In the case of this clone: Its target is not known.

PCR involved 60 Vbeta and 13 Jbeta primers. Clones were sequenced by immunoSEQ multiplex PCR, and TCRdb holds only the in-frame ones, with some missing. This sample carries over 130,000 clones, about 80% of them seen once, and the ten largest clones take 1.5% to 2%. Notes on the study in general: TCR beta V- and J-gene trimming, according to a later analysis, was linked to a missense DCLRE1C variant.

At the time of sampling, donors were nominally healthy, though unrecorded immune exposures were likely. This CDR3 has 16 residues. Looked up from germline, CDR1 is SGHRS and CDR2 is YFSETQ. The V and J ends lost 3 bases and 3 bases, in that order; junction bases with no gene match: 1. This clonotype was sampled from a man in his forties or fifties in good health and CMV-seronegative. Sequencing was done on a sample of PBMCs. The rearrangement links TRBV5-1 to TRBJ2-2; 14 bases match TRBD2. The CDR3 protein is CASSSGLAGDTGELFF. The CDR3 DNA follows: TGCGCCAGCAGCTCGGGACTAGCGGGAGACACCGGGGAGCTGTTTTTT.